Sequencing of this T cell receptor (beta chain) was carried out in a study of CD8+ T cells in alopecia areata. Per the germline V gene, CDR1 is SGHRS and CDR2 is YFSETQ. V lost 0 bases to trimming and J lost 2 bases, with 6 bases between them. The CDR3 has 14 amino acids. It was cDNA, reverse transcribed from extracted RNA, that served as the sequencing template. Assay used: immunoSEQ multiplex PCR; TCRdb lists only in-frame clones, some missing. The sample holds 80,000 to 100,000 clones, 41% seen once. Sequenced material: CD4+ T cells sorted from blood. The clonotype was recovered from a human donor with alopecia areata. The chain links TRBV5-1 to TRBJ1-3; D remains unclear. CDR3 in DNA: TGCGCCAGCAGCTTGGGGGCCACTGGAAACACCATATATTTT. Its translation: CASSLGATGNTIYF.